This TCR beta chain is from a study of blood T cell repertoires in COVID-19. Background on the study: PBMCs, B-cell-depleted T cells, or T cells provided the cDNA or gDNA that made up the material.

Method: immunoSEQ multiplex PCR; TCRdb's copy keeps in-frame clones and lacks some. The sample carries a few hundred thousand clones, about 88% recorded once. This clone was seen only once. CDR1 KGHSH and CDR2 LQKENI come from the germline V gene. This CDR3 comprises 14 residues. V lost 5 bases to trimming and J lost 2 bases; unmatched junction nucleotides: 5. The material sequenced was peripheral blood. V is TRBV18 and J is TRBJ2-5, with 7 bases matching TRBD1. The receptor's source is a woman in her 70s with active or convalescent COVID-19. The CDR3 bases are TGTGCCAGCTCATCCACAGGGGTGCAAGAGACCCAGTACTTC. This gives the protein CASSSTGVQETQYF.